Reported below is one T cell receptor (beta chain). In this sample, this clonotype turned up many times. Its recognized antigen is unknown. No much larger clonotype is one base removed from it; base qualities were not supplied. These data come from a study of T-cell reconstitution after alpha-beta-depleted transplantation in children (dated by TCRdb to about 2016). Describing the broader study: The study quantitatively tracked T-cell immune reconstitution after TCRalphabeta/CD19-depleted allogeneic hematopoietic cell transplantation in children using TCR repertoire profiling.

Germline trimming: 4 bases from V, 5 bases from J; junction bases outside gene matches: 13. CDR1 KGHSH and CDR2 LQKENI are derived from the germline V gene. Its CDR3 holds 16 amino acids, cysteine through phenylalanine. Of all the DNA, just the CDR3 is kept, 48 bases in frame from base 1. Library method: PCR. The sample was run on an Illumina HiSeq 2500. To normalize quantification of the TCRbeta repertoire, the TCR libraries were built with molecular barcoding that relied on unique molecular identifiers. The raw public reads went through TCRdb reprocessing: fastp at Q25, MiXCR clone calling, in-frame beta chains kept. Every distinct CDR3 protein forms one entry, paired with its most common genes and DNA. Present in this sample are 500,000 to 600,000 distinct CDR3 sequences, about 31% of which were seen just once. 2% to 3% of the sample is held by the ten biggest clonotypes.

The TCR originated in a human donor who donated a stem cell graft to a child with aplastic anemia. This chain joins TRBV18 to TRBJ2-5; TRBD1 agrees with 7 junctional bases. The specimen comprised PBMCs from the stem cell graft donor, sampled from the stem cell graft. The CDR3 protein is CASSRLQTGLEETQYF. The sequenced DNA is TGTGCCAGCTCACGCCTCCAGACAGGGCTGGAGGAGACCCAGTACTTC.